This T cell receptor beta chain derives from a study of blood T cells in healthy people across ages. Study results and caveats: There was no known CMV status for donors, so expanded clonotype changes were possibly confounded. TCR beta diversity was tightly associated with the proportion of naive T cells.

Then a second PCR, running roughly 7 to 12 cycles, was carried out with a sample-barcoded 5' primer and a J-beta primer mix. Sequencing of every sample gave 2.5 million or more CDR3-containing paired-end reads. Via MiXCR, TCRdb re-called the 5' RACE reads, giving one row per CDR3 protein. The repertoire holds about 970,000 distinct CDR3 sequences, with just over 50% as singletons. J was trimmed by 7 bases and V by 4 bases; bases with no gene match: 13. This CDR3 spans 16 amino acids. Germline loops: CDR1 LGHNA, CDR2 YNFKEQ. To note about this clonotype: Its antigen is not known.

Each of the donors had 9 to 10 milliliters of peripheral blood drawn into EDTA-treated Vacutainer tubes. The chain employs TRBV4-2 and TRBJ1-2, with 9 bases matching TRBD1. Sequencing was done on a sample of blood. The TCR sequence derives from a woman aged 55-70 years in good health. The CDR3 DNA reads TGTGCCAGCAGCCGAGAACTGGGACAGGGAGCTTTTGGCTACACCTTC. It is translated as CASSRELGQGAFGYTF.